This entry features one T cell receptor beta chain sequence. This entry is derived from a study of blood T cell repertoires in COVID-19. Study overall: Sample material is recorded as cDNA or gDNA derived from T cells, B-cell-depleted T cells, or PBMCs.

In the source study's methods: By means of reference gene primer amplification, nucleated cell counts were estimated. Measured with immunoSEQ multiplex PCR; TCRdb has only the in-frame clones, and not every one. The DNA was the basis for D and trimming; V, J and clone size are from that table. This sample carries about 200,000 clones, 65% to 90% of them seen once, and the ten largest clones take 3% to 4%. Germline V gives CDR1 SNHLY, CDR2 FYNNEI. The CDR3 covers 14 residues. V was shortened by 6 bases and J by 3 bases, with 14 bases between the two germline ends. Individuals aged roughly 18 to 95 years were recruited from approximately 22 US areas. Participant-given clinical history determined each cohort assignment.

The sequence derives from a woman between 40 and 50 years old with acute COVID-19. The sequenced sample consisted of PBMCs or T cells enriched from blood (not recorded which). This chain joins TRBV2 and TRBJ1-2; TRBD1 is a possible D gene (6 bases). The CDR3 sequence: CASRPTGYDYGYTF. The CDR3 DNA is TGTGCCAGCAGGCCAACAGGGTACGACTATGGCTACACCTTC. Full variable domain (rest looked up from reference TRBV2 and TRBJ1-2): EPEVTQTPSHQVTQMGQEVILRCVPISNHLYFYWYRQILGQKVEFLVSFYNNEISEKSEIFDDQFSVERPDGSNFTLKIRSTKLEDSAMYFCASRPTGYDYGYTFGSGTRLTVV.